This T cell receptor (beta chain) was captured in a study of blood T cell repertoires in COVID-19. Study-wide background: Acute-phase and convalescent COVID-19 samples originated in the United States, Italy and Spain. The analysed material was cDNA or gDNA that came from T cells, B-cell-depleted T cells, or PBMCs.

In the original analysis: By means of reference gene primer amplification, nucleated cell counts were estimated. Profiled with immunoSEQ multiplex PCR; TCRdb holds only in-frame clones, not every one. V and J calls and clone size are given by that table; D and trimming were obtained from the DNA. Of around 300,000 clones listed, about four fifths were seen once; the top ten hold 7.5% to 10%. This receptor was identified in a woman aged 50 to 65 who had recovered from COVID-19. Sequenced input: peripheral blood.

The CDR3 region has the DNA TGTGCCAGCAGCTCCGGACAGCCAAATTCACCCCTCCACTTT. Its protein is CASSSGQPNSPLHF. This chain links TRBV11-3 with TRBJ1-6; a possible D gene is TRBD1 (6 bases). CDR1 is SGHNT, CDR2 YENEEA, per germline. This CDR3 is 14 amino acids long. V lost 4 bases and J lost 7, with 11 bases in between.